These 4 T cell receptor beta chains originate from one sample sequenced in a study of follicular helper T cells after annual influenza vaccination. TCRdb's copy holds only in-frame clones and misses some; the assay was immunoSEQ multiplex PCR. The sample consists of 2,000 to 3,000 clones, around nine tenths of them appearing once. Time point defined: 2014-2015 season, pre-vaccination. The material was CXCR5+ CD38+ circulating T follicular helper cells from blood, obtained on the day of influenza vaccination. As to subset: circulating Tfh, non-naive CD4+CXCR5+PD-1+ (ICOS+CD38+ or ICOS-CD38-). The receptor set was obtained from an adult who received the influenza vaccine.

In nucleotides, the CDR3 is TGTGCCAGCAGCCCCCTGGCGGGGGGAATCACTGAAGCTTTCTTT. This gives the protein CASSPLAGGITEAFF. The chain employs TRBV7-9 and TRBJ1-1; tentative D call: TRBD1 (5 bases). The CDR3 is 15 residues long. Deletions cut 5 bases from V and 4 bases from J, with 17 bases between. Germline CDR1 reads SEHNR; CDR2 reads FQNEAQ (reference sequence). Based on the CDR3 plus reference TRBV7-9 and TRBJ1-1, the full variable domain is DTGVSQNPRHKITKRGQNVTFRCDPISEHNRLYWYRQTLGQGPEFLTYFQNEAQLEKSRLLSDRFSAERPKGSFSTLEIQRTEQGDSAMYLCASSPLAGGITEAFFGQGTRLTVV.

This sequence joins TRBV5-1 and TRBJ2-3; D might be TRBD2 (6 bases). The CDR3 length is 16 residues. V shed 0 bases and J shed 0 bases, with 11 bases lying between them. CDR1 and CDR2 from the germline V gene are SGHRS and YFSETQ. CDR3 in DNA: TGCGCCAGCAGCTTGGGGCGGGGTACAAGCACAGATACGCAGTATTTT. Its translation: CASSLGRGTSTDTQYF.

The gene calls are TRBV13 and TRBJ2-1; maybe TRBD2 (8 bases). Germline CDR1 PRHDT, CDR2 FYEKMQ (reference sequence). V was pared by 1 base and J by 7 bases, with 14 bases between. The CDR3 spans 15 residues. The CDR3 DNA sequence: TGTGCCAGCAGCTTAGCGGGGGGGACAGTAAATGAGCAGTTCTTC. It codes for CASSLAGGTVNEQFF.

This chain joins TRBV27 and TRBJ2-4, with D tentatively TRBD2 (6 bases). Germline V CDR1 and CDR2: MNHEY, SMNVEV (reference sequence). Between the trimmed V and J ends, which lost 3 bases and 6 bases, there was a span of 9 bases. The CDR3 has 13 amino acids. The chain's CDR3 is CASSFGTRNIQYF. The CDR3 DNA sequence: TGTGCCAGCAGTTTTGGGACTCGAAACATTCAGTACTTC.